This T cell receptor beta chain was sequenced for a study of CD8+ T cells in alopecia areata. Whole-study context: Severity was scored as percentage of affected scalp area in treated patients. General study findings and limits: During tofacitinib treatment, many expanded lesional clones remained in scalp and blood. Both scalp clonality and the expanded CD8+ clones among the top 100 showed a significant decrease with tofacitinib.

Sequencing relied on a cDNA template that was reverse transcribed from extracted RNA. Generated by immunoSEQ multiplex PCR, the TCRdb table keeps only in-frame clones and is missing some. The profile shows 110,000 to 150,000 clones, about 88% of them singletons. The V gene end was trimmed by 4 bases and the J gene end by 5 bases; junction bases not matched to a gene: 6. CDR3 length: 14 amino acids. CDR1 and CDR2 from the germline V gene are ENHRY and SYGVKD. Described treatment: oral pan-JAK inhibitor, 5-10 mg twice daily. Comments on this clone: What it binds is unknown.

The sample here was CD8+ T cells sorted from blood, taken at week 4, from a patient treated with tofacitinib. J is TRBJ2-5 and V is TRBV10-3, with TRBD2 matching over 8 bases. This TCR derives from a human donor with alopecia areata. This CDR3 is CAISVLAGWETQYF. CDR3 in DNA: TGTGCCATCAGTGTATTAGCGGGATGGGAGACCCAGTACTTC.